The T cell receptor beta chain described here comes from a study of blood T cell repertoires in COVID-19 (dated by TCRdb to the early 2020s). Context from the whole study: Collaborator samples came from the United States, Italy and Spain and covered acute and convalescent phases of COVID-19. The material from the prospective study consisted of cDNA or gDNA derived from T cells, B-cell-depleted T cells, or PBMCs. Deeply sampled blood TCRbeta repertoires from subjects exposed to, actively infected with, or recovered from COVID-19 were included in the dataset. The repertoires were made available in a free public database intended to serve as a resource for research on the immune response to SARS-CoV-2. The samples were drawn from the first 160 participants of the ongoing ImmuneRACE study and from 1,254 subjects provided by 6 global collaborators. Sample metadata almost always included a de-identified subject ID, COVID-19 status, age in years and sex. Where HLA class I and class II types were available, the types were taken from metadata supplied by the sample provider, not from assay-based typing. Study-wide findings and limitations: Clinical and demographic metadata were provided uncurated, with the amount varying by source and participant.

TCRbeta CDR3 regions were amplified from genomic DNA by means of the immunoSEQ Assay, a bias-controlled multiplex PCR. Regarding the original processing steps: Within the assay, amplification of reference gene primers was used to estimate how many nucleated cells each sample contained. To quantify the absolute abundance of each unique TCRbeta CDR3 rearrangement, sequence reads were collapsed and filtered. For each sample, productive Simpson clonality was calculated as the square root of Simpson's diversity index across productive rearrangements. The immuneACCESS repertoire file appears here via TCRdb, limited to in-frame rearrangements. These files lack a portion of the clones; in checked studies, under half of the deficit traces to unresolved V genes, and the cause of the others is not known. V, J and clone size are taken as reported in that table, and D and trimming were inferred from the DNA itself. This sample gives a few hundred thousand clones in total; approximately 89% of them show up just once. The ten most abundant clones make up over 7.5% of the sample.

Turning to this clone: Its antigen has not been determined. Nothing much larger sits one base from this clone, and base qualities are not available.

Its CDR3 holds 13 amino acids, cysteine through phenylalanine. CDR3 DNA is the only sequence kept; it has 39 bases, read in frame from the first base. CDR1 is given as LNHDA and CDR2 as SQIVND, both from the germline V gene (reference sequence). V is clipped by 6 bases and J by 0 bases, and the sequence between their germline boundaries is 9 bases long. A second Seattle source provided samples from volunteer blood donors who had recovered from COVID-19. Each collaborating institution followed its own protocols to collect whole blood in K2EDTA tubes. Collaborator samples were shipped for TCRbeta analysis as frozen whole blood, isolated PBMCs, or DNA extracted from either sample type.

What was sequenced was peripheral blood. The clonotype was recovered from a middle-aged man who had recovered from COVID-19. In this chain, TRBV19 is recombined with TRBJ2-7; the D region possibly corresponds to TRBD1 (5 bases align). The CDR3 sequence is CASRQVLSYEQYF. The sequenced DNA is TGTGCCAGTAGACAGGTTCTCTCCTACGAGCAGTACTTC.